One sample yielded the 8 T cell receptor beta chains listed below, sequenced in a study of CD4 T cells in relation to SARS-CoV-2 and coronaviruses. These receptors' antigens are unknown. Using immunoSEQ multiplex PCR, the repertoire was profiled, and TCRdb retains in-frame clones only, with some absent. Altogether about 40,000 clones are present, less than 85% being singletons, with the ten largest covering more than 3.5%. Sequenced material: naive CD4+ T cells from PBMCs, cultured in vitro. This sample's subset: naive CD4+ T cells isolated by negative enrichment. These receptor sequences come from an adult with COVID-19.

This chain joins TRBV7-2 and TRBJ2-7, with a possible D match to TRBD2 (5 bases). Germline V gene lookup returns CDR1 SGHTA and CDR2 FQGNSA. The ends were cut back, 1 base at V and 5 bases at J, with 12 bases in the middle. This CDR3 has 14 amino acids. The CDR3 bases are TGTGCCAGCAGCTTAGGAGTGGGAGTCAACGAGCAGTACTTC. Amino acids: CASSLGVGVNEQYF.

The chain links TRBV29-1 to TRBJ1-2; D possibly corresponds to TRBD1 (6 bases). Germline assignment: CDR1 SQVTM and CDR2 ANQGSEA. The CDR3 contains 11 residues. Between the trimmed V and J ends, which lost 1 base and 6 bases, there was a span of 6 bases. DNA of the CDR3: TGCAGCGTTGAAGGGACAGATGGCTACACCTTC. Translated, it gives CSVEGTDGYTF.

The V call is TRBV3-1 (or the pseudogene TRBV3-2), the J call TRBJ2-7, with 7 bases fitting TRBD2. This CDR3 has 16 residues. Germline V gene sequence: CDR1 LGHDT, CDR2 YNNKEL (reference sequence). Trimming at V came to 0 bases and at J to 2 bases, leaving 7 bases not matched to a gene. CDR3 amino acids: CASSQEKAGAPYEQYF. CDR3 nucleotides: TGTGCCAGCAGCCAAGAAAAGGCGGGAGCCCCCTACGAGCAGTACTTC.

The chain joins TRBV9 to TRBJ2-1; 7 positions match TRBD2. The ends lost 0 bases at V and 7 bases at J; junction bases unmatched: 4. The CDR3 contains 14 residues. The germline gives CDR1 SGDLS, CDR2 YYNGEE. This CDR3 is CASSVVPAGNEQFF. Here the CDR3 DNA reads TGTGCCAGCAGCGTAGTCCCAGCGGGAAATGAGCAGTTCTTC. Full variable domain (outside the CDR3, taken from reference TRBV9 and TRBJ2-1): DSGVTQTPKHLITATGQRVTLRCSPRSGDLSVYWYQQSLDQGLQFLIQYYNGEERAKGNILERFSAQQFPDLHSELNLSSLELGDSALYFCASSVVPAGNEQFFGPGTRLTVL.

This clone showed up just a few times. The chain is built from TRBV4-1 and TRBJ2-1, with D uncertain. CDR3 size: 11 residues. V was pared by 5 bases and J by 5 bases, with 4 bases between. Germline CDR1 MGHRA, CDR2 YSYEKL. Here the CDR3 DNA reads TGCGCCAGCAGCGACGACAATGAGCAGTTCTTC. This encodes CASSDDNEQFF.

This CDR3 is CASSLGRVITEAFF. The CDR3, as DNA: TGCGCCAGCAGCTTAGGCAGGGTTATCACTGAAGCTTTCTTT. This chain uses TRBV5-1 with TRBJ1-1; D is perhaps TRBD1 (5 bases). Germline CDR1 reads SGHRS; CDR2 reads YFSETQ. V lost 2 bases to trimming and J lost 4 bases, with 12 bases between them. The CDR3 has 14 amino acids.

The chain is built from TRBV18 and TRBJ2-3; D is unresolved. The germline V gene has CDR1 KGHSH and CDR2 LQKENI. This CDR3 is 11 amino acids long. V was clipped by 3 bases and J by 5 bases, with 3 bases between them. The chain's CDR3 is CASSPRDTQYF. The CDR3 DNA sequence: TGTGCCAGCTCACCCCGAGATACGCAGTATTTT.

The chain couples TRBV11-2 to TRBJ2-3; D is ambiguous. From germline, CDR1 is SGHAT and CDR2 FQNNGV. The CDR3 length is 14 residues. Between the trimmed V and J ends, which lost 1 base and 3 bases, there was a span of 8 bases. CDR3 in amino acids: CASSLGPATDTQYF. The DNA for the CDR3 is TGTGCCAGCAGCTTAGGCCCAGCAACAGATACGCAGTATTTT.